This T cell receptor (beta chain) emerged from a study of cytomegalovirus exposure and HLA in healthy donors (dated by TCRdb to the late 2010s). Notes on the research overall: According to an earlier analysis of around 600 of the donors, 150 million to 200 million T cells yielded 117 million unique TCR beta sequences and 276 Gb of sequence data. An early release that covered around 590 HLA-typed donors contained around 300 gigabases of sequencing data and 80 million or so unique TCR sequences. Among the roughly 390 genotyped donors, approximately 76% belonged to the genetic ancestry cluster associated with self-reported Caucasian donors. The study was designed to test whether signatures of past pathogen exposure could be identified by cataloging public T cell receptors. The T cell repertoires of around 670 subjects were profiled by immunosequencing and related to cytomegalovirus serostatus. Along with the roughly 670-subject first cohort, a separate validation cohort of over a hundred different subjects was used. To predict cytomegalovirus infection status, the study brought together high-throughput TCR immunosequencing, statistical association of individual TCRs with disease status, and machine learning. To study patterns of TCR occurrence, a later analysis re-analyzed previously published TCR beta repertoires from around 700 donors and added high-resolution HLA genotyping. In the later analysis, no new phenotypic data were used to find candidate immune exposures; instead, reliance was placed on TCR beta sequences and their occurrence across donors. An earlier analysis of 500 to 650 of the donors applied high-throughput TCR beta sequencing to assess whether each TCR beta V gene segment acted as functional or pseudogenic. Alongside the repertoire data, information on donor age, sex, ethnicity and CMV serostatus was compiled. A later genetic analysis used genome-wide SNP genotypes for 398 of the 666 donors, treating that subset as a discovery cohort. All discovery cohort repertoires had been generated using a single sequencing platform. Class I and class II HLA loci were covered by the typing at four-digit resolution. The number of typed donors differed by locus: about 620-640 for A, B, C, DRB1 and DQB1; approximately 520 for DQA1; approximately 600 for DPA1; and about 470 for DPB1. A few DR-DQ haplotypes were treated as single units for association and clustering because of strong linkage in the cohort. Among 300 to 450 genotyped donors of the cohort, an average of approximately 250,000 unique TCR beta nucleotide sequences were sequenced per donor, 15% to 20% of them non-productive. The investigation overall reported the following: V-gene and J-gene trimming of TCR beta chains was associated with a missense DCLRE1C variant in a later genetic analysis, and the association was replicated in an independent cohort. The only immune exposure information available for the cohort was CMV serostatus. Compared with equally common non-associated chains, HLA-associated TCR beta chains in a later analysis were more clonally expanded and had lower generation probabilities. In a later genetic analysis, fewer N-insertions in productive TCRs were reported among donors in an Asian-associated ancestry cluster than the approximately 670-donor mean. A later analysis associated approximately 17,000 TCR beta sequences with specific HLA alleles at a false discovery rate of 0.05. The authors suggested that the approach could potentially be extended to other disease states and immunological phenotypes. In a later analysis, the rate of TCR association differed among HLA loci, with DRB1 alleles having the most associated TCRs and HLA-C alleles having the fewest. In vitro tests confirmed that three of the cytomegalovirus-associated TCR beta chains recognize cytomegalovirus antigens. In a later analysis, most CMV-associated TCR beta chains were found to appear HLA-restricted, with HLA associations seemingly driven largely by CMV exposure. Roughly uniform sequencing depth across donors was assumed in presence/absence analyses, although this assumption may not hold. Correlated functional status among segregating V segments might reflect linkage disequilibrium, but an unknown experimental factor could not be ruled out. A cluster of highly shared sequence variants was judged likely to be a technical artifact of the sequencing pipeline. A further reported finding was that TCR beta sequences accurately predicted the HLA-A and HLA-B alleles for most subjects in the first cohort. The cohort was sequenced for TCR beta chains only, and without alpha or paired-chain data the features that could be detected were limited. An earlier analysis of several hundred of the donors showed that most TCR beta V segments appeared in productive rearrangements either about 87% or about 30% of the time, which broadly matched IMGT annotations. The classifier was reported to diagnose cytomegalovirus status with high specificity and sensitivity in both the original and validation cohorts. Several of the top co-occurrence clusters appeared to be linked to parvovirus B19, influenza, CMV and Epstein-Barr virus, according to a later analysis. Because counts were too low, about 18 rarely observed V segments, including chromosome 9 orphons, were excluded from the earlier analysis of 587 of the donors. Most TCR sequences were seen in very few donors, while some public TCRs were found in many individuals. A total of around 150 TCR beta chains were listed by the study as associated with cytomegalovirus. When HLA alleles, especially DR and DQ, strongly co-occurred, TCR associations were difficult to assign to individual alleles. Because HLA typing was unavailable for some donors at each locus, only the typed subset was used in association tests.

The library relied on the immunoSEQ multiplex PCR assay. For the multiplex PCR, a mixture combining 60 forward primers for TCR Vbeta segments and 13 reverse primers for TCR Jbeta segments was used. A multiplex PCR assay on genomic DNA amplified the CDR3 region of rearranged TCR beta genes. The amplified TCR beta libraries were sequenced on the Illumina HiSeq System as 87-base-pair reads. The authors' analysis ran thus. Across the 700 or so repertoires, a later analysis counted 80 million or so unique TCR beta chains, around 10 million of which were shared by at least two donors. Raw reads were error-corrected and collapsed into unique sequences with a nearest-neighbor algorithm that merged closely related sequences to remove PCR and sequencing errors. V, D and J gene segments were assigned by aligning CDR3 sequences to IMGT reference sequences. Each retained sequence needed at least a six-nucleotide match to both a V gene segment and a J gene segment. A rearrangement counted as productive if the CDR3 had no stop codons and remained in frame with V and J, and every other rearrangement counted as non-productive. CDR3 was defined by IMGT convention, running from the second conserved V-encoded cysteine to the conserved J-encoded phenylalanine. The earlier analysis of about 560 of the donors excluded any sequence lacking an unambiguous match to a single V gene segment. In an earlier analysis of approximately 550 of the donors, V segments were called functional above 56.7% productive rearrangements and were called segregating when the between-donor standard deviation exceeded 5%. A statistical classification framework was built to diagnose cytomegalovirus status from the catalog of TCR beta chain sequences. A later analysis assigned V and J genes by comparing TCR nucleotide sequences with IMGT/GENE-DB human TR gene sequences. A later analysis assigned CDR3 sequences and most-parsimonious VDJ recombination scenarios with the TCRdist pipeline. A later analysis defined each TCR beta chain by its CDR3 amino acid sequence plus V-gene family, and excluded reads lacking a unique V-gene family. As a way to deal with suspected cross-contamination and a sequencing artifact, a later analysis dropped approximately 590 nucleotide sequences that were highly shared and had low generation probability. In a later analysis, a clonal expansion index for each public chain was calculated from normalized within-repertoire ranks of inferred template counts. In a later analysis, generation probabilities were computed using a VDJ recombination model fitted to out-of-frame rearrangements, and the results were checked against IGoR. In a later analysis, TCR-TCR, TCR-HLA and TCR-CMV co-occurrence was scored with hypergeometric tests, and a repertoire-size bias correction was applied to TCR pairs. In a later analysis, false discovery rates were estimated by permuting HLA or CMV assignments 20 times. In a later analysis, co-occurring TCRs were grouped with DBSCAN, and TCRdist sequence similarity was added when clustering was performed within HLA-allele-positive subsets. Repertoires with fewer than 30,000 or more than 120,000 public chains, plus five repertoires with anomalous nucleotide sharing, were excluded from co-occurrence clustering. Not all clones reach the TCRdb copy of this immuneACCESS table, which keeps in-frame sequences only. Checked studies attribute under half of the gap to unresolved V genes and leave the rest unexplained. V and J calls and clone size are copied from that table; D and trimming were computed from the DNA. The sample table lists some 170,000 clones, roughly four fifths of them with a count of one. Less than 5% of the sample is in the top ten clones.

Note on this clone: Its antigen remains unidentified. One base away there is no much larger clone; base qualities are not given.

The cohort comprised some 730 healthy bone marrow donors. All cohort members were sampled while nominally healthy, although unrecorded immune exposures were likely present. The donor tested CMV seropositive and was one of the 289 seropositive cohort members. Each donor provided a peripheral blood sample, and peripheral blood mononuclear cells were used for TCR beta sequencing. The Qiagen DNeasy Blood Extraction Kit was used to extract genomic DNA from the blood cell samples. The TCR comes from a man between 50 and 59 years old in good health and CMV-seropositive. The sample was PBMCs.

The nucleotide sequence is given as TGCGCCAGCAGAATACAGTCGAACACCGGGGAGCTGTTTTTT. Translated, this gives CASRIQSNTGELFF. The chain is made from TRBV10-1 and TRBJ2-2; the D gene assignment is ambiguous. The CDR3 runs 14 residues from the cysteine to the phenylalanine. Only the CDR3 region is kept as DNA, spanning 42 bases read in frame from base 1. Per the germline V gene (reference sequence), WNHNN is the CDR1 and SYGVQD is the CDR2. Cut back by 6 bases and 0 bases, the V and J ends lie 8 bases apart.